This passage covers 14 T cell receptor beta chains from one sample sequenced in a study of somatic mutations in cytotoxic T cells in rheumatoid arthritis. Here immunoSEQ multiplex PCR was the method, and the copy in TCRdb shows in-frame clones only, minus some. Here the sample spans over 2,500 clones, more than 70% being singletons. Sample: CD8+ T cells sorted from blood. The receptor source for this set is a woman in her 50s with rheumatoid arthritis.

The gene calls are TRBV27 and TRBJ2-5; weak D call: TRBD1 (5 bases). The better agreement between TRBJ2-7 and the DNA end casts doubt on the J call. The CDR3 runs 14 residues. The germline V gene encodes CDR1 MNHEY and CDR2 SMNVEV (reference sequence). CDR3 sequence reads: CASSPSRGPYEQYF. CDR3 DNA: TGTGCCAGCAGTCCCTCAAGGGGTCCGTACGAGCAGTACTTC.

This chain joins TRBV29-1 and TRBJ2-1, with TRBD2 as a possible D gene (6 bases). The germline V and J ends were trimmed by 4 bases and 4 bases, with 14 bases remaining between them. CDR3 length: 14 amino acids. Germline-derived CDR1 and CDR2 are SQVTM and ANQGSEA. The chain's CDR3 is CSVVEGLGYNEQFF. CDR3 sequence (DNA): TGCAGCGTTGTGGAGGGCTTGGGGTACAATGAGCAGTTCTTC.

This rearrangement joins TRBV28 to TRBJ2-5; no clear D gene. V was trimmed by 2 bases and J by 5 bases, leaving 12 bases between them. The CDR3 sequence is 14 residues long. Germline values: CDR1 MDHEN, CDR2 SYDVKM. The CDR3 loop reads CASSLPNDGETQYF. DNA for the CDR3: TGTGCCAGCAGTTTACCCAACGACGGGGAGACCCAGTACTTC. The full variable domain, rest sourced from reference TRBV28 and TRBJ2-5, is DVKVTQSSRYLVKRTGEKVFLECVQDMDHENMFWYRQDPGLGLRLIYFSYDVKMKEKGDIPEGYSVSREKKERFSLILESASTNQTSMYLCASSLPNDGETQYFGPGTRLLVL.

The chain joins TRBV19 to TRBJ1-5; 9 bases map to TRBD1. In germline, CDR1 is LNHDA, CDR2 SQIVND (reference sequence). This CDR3 region has 16 residues. The V and J ends lost 5 bases and 1 base, in that order; junction bases with no gene match: 6. The CDR3 region is CASSEQGARSNQPQHF. CDR3 sequence (DNA): TGTGCCAGTAGTGAACAGGGGGCGAGAAGCAATCAGCCCCAGCATTTT.

The chain is built from TRBV5-5 and TRBJ2-1, with D possibly TRBD1 on 6 matching bases. The CDR3 runs to 13 residues. The ends were cut back, 7 bases at V and 2 bases at J, with 10 bases in the middle. CDR1 and CDR2 (germline): SGHKS, YYEKEE (reference sequence). The CDR3 sequence is CASEEGAYNEQFF. CDR3 DNA sequence: TGTGCCAGCGAAGAGGGGGCCTACAATGAGCAGTTCTTC.

The CDR3: CASSLLAESTDTQYF. CDR3 nucleotides: TGTGCCAGCAGTTTACTCGCGGAATCCACAGATACGCAGTATTTT. The chain uses TRBV27 and TRBJ2-3; D gene unclear. With 2 bases removed from V and 2 bases from J, the gap between germline ends came to 11 bases. The CDR3 has 15 amino acids. In germline, CDR1 is MNHEY, CDR2 SMNVEV (reference sequence).

The chain employs TRBV28 and TRBJ2-7, with 7 positions matching TRBD2. Germline assignment: CDR1 MDHEN and CDR2 SYDVKM. V lost 3 bases and J lost 7; bases outside the gene matches: 9. This CDR3 is built from 14 residues. CDR3 in DNA: TGTGCCAGCAGTTTTTACCTCGGGGGAGGGGAGCAGTACTTC. This translates into CASSFYLGGGEQYF.

The V and J genes are TRBV7-9 and TRBJ2-6, with D maybe TRBD1 (6 bases). Germline CDR1 is SEHNR and CDR2 is FQNEAQ (reference sequence). V shed 6 bases and J shed 0 bases, with 12 bases lying between them. This CDR3 is 16 amino acids long. The CDR3 protein is CASRGGLGSGANVLTF. The CDR3 nucleotides read TGTGCCAGCAGAGGGGGTTTGGGCTCTGGGGCCAACGTCCTGACTTTC.

The chain recombines TRBV7-6 with TRBJ2-1; TRBD2 matches at 10 bases. The germline V gene has CDR1 SGHVS and CDR2 FNYEAQ. CDR3 length: 16 amino acids. The trim removed 5 bases at V and 4 bases at J, leaving 8 bases unmatched. The CDR3 nucleotides are TGTGCCAGCAGCAGTCTAGCGGGAGTAAGTTACAATGAGCAGTTCTTC. Encoded protein: CASSSLAGVSYNEQFF.

V is TRBV28 and J is TRBJ1-5; 9 positions match TRBD1. Germline CDR1 is MDHEN and CDR2 is SYDVKM. This CDR3 spans 19 amino acids. The V and J ends lost 4 bases and 4 bases, in that order; junction bases with no gene match: 17. CDR3 nucleotide sequence: TGTGCCAGCAGTTCAGGCGTTCGGCGCCCGGGGACAGGGAATCAGCCCCAGCATTTT. Residues: CASSSGVRRPGTGNQPQHF.

This chain joins TRBV13 and TRBJ2-7; 10 bases agree with TRBD1. V trimming: 2 bases; J trimming: 4 bases; junction bases outside the gene matches: 2. This CDR3 has 14 residues. Germline assignment: CDR1 PRHDT and CDR2 FYEKMQ (reference sequence). CDR3 in DNA: TGTGCCAGCAGCTTACGACAGGGGGCGTACGAGCAGTACTTC. This codes for CASSLRQGAYEQYF.

The chain has TRBV7-9 and TRBJ1-4, with a possible D match to TRBD1 (5 bases). The V and J ends lost 4 bases and 7 bases respectively, with 19 bases between them. CDR1 and CDR2 (germline): SEHNR, FQNEAQ (reference sequence). CDR3 length: 16 amino acids. CDR3 coding DNA: TGTGCCAGCAGCTATATACAGGTTCCTACCCCTGAAAAACTGTTTTTT. Translating gives CASSYIQVPTPEKLFF.

This clone was detected only a few times. The chain is built from TRBV4-1 and TRBJ1-3; no clear D. The V gene lost 4 bases and the J gene lost 0 bases, with 10 bases spanning the gap. CDR1 is MGHRA and CDR2 is YSYEKL in the germline V gene. This CDR3 is 15 amino acids long. The CDR3 reads CASSPSGNSGNTIYF. The CDR3 coding sequence is TGCGCCAGCAGCCCTTCCGGGAACTCTGGAAACACCATATATTTT.

CDR3 amino acids: CASSRGTSFGTDTQYF. CDR3 bases: TGTGCCAGCTCGCGGGGGACTAGCTTCGGCACAGATACGCAGTATTTT. This chain uses TRBV18 with TRBJ2-3; 9 positions match TRBD2. The germline CDR1 and CDR2 sequences are KGHSH and LQKENI. J gave up 1 base and V 6 bases, and 8 bases lay outside the gene matches. The CDR3 consists of 16 residues.